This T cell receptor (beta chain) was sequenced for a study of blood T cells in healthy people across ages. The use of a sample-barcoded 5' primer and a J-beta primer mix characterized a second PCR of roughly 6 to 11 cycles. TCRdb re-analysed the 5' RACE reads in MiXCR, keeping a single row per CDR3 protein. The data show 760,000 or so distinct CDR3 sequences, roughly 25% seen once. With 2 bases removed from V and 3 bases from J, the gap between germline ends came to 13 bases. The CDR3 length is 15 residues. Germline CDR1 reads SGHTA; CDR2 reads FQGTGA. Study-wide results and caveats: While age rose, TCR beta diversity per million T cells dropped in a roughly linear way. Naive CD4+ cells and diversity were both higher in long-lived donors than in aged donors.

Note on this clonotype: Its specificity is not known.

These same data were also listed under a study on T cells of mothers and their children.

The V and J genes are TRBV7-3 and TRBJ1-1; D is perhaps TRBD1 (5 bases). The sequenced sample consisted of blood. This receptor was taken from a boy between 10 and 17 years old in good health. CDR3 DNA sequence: TGTGCCAGCAGCTTAGTCCAGGGCCCTTACACTGAAGCTTTCTTT. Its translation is CASSLVQGPYTEAFF.